What follows are 3 T cell receptor beta chains derived from one specimen sequenced in a study of cytomegalovirus exposure and HLA in healthy donors. The PCR employed 60 Vbeta primers together with 13 Jbeta primers. The repertoire was sequenced with immunoSEQ multiplex PCR; TCRdb's copy has only in-frame clones and lacks some. Of around 67,000 clones detected, less than 70% appear once; the ten largest clones hold over 2.5%. The sequenced sample was PBMCs. Receptor source: a woman in her fifties or sixties in good health and CMV-seronegative.

The rearrangement uses TRBV27 and TRBJ1-5; D gene uncertain. Trimming cost V 7 bases and J 5 bases, with 12 bases left between them. Germline loops: CDR1 MNHEY, CDR2 SMNVEV (reference sequence). The CDR3 spans 13 residues. The CDR3 coding sequence is TGTGCCAGCACCCATGGGAGGGATCAGCCCCAGCATTTT. As protein: CASTHGRDQPQHF.

The CDR3 DNA is TGTGCCAGCAGCTTCCCAAGGGGGTTGGGAAACATTCAGTACTTC. Protein sequence: CASSFPRGLGNIQYF. This chain connects TRBV7-2 to TRBJ2-4, with D perhaps matching TRBD1 (6 bases). From germline, CDR1 is SGHTA and CDR2 FQGNSA. Trimming removed 3 bases at V and 6 bases at J, with 15 bases between. The CDR3 is made up of 15 amino acids.

As concerns this clone: The junction departs from the called germline gene at one end, perhaps through a read error. The V call is TRBV7-2, the J call TRBJ2-1, with TRBD2 as a possible D gene (5 bases). CDR1 SGHTA and CDR2 FQGNSA come from the germline V gene. CDR3 length: 11 amino acids. The CDR3 loop is CASSLAWTPIF. CDR3 DNA: TGTGCCAGCAGCTTAGCGTGGACTCCTATCTTC.